This T cell receptor beta chain derives from a study of T cells in Graves' hyperthyroidism and ophthalmopathy. A note on this clonotype: The target antigen is unknown. A much more abundant neighbour one base away suggests this may be a read error. The CDR3 carries no conserved terminal phenylalanine or tryptophan, so it likely arises from a read error.

The CDR3 length is 15 residues. V dropped 6 bases and J dropped 5; count of bases not matched to a gene: 12. CDR1 is ENHRY and CDR2 is SYGVKD in the germline V gene. It was RNA transcripts that yielded the amplified TCR beta CDR3 regions. First-round RT-PCR with HTBI primers amplified the TCR CDR3 region. TCRdb itself ran the multiplex PCR reads through MiXCR, one entry per CDR3 protein. Here the sample spans about 200,000 distinct CDR3 sequences, roughly a sixth being singletons. Study-wide results and limits: Ophthalmopathy, which appeared later, was predicted by the model a median about 6 months before onset.

This chain joins TRBV10-3 and TRBJ2-5; 7 positions match TRBD2. The material sequenced was blood. The source of this sequence is a woman aged 50 to 65 with Graves' hyperthyroidism. For the CDR3, the DNA is TGTGCCATCAGGGCGGGACTATCAACGGGGGAGACCCAGTACCTC. Protein: CAIRAGLSTGETQYL.